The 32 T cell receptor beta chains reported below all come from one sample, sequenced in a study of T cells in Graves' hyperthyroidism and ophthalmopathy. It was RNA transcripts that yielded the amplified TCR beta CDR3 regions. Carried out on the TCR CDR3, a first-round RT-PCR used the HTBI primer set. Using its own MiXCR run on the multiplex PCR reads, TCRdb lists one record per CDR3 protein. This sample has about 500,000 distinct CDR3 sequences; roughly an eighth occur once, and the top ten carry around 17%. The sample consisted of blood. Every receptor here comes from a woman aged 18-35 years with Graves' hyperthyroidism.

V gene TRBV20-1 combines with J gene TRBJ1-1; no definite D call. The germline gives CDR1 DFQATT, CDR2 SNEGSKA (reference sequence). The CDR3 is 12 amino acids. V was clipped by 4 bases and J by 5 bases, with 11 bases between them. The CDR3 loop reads CSANPGNTEAFF. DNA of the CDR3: TGCAGTGCTAACCCCGGCAATACTGAAGCTTTCTTT.

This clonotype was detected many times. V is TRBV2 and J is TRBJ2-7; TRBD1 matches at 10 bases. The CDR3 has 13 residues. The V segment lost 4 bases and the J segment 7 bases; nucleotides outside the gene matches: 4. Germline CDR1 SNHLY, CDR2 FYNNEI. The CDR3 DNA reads TGTGCCAGCAGTGGACAGGGGGCGCGTGAGCAGTACGTC. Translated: CASSGQGAREQYV.

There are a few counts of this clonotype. This chain's CDR3 is CVLVQQMNTEAFF. In DNA form, the CDR3 reads TGTGTCCTAGTCCAACAAATGAACACTGAAGCTTTCTTT. This chain joins TRBV2 and TRBJ1-1; D gene uncertain. CDR1 SNHLY and CDR2 FYNNEI come from the germline V gene. CDR3 length equals 13 residues.

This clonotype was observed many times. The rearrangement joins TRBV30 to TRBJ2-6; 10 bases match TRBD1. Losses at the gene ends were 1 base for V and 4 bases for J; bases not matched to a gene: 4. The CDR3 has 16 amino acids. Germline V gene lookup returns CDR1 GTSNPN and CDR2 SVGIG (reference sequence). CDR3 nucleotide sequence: TGTGCCTGGAGTGGGGACAGGGGTGTCGGGGCCAACGTCCTGACTTTC. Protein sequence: CAWSGDRGVGANVLTF.

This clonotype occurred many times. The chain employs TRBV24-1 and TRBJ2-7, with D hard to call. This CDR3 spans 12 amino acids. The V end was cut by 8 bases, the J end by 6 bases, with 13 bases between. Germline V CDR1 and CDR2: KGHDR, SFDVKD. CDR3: CATMTPGGEQYF. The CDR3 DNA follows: TGTGCCACCATGACCCCGGGCGGCGAGCAGTACTTC.

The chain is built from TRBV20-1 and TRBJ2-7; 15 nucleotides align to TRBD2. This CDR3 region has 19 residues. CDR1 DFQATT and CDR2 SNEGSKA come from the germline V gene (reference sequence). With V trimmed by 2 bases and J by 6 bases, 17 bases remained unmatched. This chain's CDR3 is CSARMHPGLAGGRAAEQYF. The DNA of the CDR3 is TGCAGTGCTAGAATGCACCCGGGACTAGCGGGGGGCCGGGCCGCCGAGCAGTACTTC.

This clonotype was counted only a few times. As DNA, the CDR3 is TGTGCCAGCGGTCCGAATGCCGGGGGTACCTACGAGCAGTACGTC. It specifies CASGPNAGGTYEQYV. The chain couples TRBV6-1 to TRBJ2-7; perhaps TRBD2 as D (6 bases). V lost 8 bases and J lost 2, with 19 bases in between. The CDR3 is 15 residues long. From germline, CDR1 is MNHNS and CDR2 SASEGT.

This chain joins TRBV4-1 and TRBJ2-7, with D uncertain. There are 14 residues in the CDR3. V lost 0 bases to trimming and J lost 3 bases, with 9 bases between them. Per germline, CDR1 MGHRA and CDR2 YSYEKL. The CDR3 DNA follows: TGCGCCAGCAGCCAAGAATTGGGATACTACGAGCAGTACTTC. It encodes CASSQELGYYEQYF.

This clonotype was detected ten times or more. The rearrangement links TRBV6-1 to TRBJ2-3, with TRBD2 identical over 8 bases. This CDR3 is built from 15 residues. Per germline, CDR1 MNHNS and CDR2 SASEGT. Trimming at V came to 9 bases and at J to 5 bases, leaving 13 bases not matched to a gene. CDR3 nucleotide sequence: TGTGCCAGTTCCAACCCGGGACTAGTAAGAGATACGCAGTATTTT. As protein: CASSNPGLVRDTQYF.

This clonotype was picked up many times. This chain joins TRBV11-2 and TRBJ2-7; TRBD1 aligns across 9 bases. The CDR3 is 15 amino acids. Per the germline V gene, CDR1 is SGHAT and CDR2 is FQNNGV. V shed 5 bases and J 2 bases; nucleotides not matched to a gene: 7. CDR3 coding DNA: TGTGCCAGCAGCGCCGGGACAGGGCCCACCTACGAGCAGTACGTC. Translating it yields CASSAGTGPTYEQYV.

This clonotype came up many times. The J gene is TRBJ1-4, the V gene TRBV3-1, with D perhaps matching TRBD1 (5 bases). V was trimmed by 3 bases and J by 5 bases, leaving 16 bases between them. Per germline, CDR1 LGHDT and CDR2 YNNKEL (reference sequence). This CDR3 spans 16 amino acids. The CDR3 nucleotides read TGTGCCAGCAGCCAGGATTCAGGGCTGCCGAATGAAAAACTGTTTTTT. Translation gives CASSQDSGLPNEKLFF.

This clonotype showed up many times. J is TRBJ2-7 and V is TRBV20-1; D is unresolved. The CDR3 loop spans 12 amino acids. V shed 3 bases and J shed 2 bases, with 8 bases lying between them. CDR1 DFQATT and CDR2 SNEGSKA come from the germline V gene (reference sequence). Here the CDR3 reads CSARDVTYEQYF. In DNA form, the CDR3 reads TGCAGTGCTAGGGACGTTACCTACGAGCAGTACTTC.

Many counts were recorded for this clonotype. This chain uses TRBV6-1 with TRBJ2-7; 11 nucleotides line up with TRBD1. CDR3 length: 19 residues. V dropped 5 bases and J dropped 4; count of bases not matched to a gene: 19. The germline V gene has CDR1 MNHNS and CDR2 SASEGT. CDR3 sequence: CASSSSPGQGAVSLYEQYV. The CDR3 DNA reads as TGTGCCAGCAGTTCCTCCCCAGGACAGGGGGCCGTTTCTCTATACGAGCAGTACGTC.

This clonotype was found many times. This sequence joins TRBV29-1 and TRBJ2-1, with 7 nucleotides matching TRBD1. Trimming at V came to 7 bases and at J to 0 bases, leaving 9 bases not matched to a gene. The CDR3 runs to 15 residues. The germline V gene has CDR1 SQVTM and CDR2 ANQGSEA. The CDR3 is CSAAGRQGSYNEQFF. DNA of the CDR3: TGCAGCGCCGCCGGCCGACAGGGCTCCTACAATGAGCAGTTCTTC.

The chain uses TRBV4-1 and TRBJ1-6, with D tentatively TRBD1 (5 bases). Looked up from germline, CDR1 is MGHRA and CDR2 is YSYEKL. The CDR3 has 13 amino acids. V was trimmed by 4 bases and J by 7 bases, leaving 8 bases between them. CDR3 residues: CASSREGNSPLHF. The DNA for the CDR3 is TGCGCCAGCAGCCGGGAGGGGAATTCACCCCTCCACTTT.

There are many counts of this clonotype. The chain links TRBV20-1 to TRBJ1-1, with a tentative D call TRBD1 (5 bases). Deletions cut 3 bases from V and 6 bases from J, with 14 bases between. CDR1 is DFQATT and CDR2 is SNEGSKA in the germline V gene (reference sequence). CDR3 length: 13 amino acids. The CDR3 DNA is TGCAGTGCTAGGGGGACCGCCGCATCTGAAGCTTTCTTT. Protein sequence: CSARGTAASEAFF.

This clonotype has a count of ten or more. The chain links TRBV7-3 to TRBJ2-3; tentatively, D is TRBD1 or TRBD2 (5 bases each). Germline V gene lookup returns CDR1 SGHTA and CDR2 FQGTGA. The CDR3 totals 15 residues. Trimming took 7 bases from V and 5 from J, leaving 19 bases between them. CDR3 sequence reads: CASTLPGRGGDTQYF. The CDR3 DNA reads TGTGCCAGCACCCTTCCCGGTCGTGGGGGAGATACGCAGTATTTT.

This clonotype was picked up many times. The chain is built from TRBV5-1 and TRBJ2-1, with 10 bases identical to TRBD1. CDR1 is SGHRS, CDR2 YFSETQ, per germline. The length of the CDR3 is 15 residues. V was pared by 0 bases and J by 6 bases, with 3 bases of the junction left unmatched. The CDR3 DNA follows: TGCGCCAGCAGCTTGGTGGGGACAGGGGCCAATGAGCAGTTCTTC. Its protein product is CASSLVGTGANEQFF.

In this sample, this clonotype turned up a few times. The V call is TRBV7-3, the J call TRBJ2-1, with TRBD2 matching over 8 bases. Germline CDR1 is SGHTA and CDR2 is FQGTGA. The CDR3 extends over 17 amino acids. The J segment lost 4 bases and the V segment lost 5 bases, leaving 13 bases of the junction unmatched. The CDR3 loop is CASSPTGPSGGYNEQFF. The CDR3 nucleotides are TGTGCCAGCAGCCCAACGGGTCCGAGCGGGGGTTACAATGAGCAGTTCTTC.

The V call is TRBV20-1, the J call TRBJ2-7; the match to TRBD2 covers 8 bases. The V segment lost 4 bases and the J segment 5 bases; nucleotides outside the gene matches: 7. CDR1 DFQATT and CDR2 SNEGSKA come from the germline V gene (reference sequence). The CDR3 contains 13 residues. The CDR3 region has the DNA TGCAGTGCTAACCGGGAACTAGCGGACGAGCAGTACTTC. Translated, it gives CSANRELADEQYF.

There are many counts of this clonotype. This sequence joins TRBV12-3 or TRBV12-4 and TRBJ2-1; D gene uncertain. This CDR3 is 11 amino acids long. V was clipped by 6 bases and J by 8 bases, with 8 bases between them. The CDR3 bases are TGTGCCAGCAGCCGAGCCGATGAGCAGTTCTTC. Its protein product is CASSRADEQFF.

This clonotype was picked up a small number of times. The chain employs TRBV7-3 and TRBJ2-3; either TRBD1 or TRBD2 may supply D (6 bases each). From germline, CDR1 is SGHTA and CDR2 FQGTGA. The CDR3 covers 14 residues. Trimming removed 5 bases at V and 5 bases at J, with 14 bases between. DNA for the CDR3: TGTGCCAGCAGCAGGGGGGACATTCTAGATACGCAGTATTTT. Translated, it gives CASSRGDILDTQYF.

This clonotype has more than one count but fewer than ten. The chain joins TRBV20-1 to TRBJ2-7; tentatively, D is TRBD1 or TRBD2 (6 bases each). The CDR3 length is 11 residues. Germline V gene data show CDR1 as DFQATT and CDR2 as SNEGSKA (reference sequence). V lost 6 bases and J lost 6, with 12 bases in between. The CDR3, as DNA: TGCAGTGCGGAACAGGGAGGCGAGCAGTACTTC. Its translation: CSAEQGGEQYF.

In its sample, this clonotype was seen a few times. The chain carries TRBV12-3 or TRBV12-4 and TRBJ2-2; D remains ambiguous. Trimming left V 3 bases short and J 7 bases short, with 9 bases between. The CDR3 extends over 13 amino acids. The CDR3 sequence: CASSFRGLGELFF. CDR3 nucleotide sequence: TGTGCCAGCAGTTTTCGTGGGCTCGGGGAGCTGTTTTTT.

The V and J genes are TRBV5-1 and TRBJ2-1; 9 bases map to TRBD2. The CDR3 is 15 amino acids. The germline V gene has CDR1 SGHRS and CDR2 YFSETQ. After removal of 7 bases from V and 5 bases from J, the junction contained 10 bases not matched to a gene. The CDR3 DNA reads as TGCGCCAGCGAGTCTAGCGGGACCGCACACAATGAGCAGTTCTTC. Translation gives CASESSGTAHNEQFF.

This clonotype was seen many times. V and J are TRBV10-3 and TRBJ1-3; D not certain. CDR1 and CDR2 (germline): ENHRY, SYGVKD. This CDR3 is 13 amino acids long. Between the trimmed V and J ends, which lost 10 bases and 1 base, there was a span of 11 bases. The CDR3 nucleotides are TGTGCCACTATCTCCCTTTCTGGAAACACCATATATTTT. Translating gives CATISLSGNTIYF.

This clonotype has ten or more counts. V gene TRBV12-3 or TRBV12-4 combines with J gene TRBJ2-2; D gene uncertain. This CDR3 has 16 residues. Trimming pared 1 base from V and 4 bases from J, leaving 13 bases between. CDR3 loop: CASSLGQPWVTGELFF. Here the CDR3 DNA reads TGTGCCAGCAGTTTAGGGCAGCCCTGGGTCACCGGGGAGCTGTTTTTT.

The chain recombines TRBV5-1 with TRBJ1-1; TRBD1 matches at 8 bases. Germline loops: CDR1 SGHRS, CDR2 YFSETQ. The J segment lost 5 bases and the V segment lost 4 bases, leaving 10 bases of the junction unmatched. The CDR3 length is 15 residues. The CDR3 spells CASSKRQGWGTEAFF. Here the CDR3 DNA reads TGCGCCAGCAGCAAGAGACAGGGGTGGGGGACTGAAGCTTTCTTT.

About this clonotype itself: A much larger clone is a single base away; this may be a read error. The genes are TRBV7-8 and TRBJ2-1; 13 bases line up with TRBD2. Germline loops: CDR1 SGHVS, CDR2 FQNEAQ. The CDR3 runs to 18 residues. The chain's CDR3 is CASSPSGLAGRGYNEQLF. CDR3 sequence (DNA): TGTGCCAGCAGCCCCTCGGGACTAGCGGGAAGGGGTTACAATGAGCAGCTCTTC.

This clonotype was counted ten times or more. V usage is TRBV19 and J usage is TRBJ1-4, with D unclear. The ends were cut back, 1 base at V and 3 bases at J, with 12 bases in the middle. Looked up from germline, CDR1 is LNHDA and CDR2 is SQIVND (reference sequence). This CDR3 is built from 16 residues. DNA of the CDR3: TGTGCCAGTAGTATAGGGCTTCAGTTTCCTAATGAAAAACTGTTTTTT. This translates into CASSIGLQFPNEKLFF.

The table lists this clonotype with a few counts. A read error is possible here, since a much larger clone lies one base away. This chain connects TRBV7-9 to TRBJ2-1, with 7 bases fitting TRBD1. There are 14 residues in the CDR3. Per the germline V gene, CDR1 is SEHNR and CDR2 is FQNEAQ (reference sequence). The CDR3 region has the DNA TGTGCCAGCACCATGGGACAGATTTACAATGGGCAGTTCTTC. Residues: CASTMGQIYNGQFF.

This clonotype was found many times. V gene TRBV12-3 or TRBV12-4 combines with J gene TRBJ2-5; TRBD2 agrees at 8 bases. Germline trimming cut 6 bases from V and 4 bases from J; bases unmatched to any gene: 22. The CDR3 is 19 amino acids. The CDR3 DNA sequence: TGTGCCAGCAGGTCCCGATGGGGGATAAGCGGGAGCGGACGAGAGACCCAGTACTTC. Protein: CASRSRWGISGSGRETQYF.